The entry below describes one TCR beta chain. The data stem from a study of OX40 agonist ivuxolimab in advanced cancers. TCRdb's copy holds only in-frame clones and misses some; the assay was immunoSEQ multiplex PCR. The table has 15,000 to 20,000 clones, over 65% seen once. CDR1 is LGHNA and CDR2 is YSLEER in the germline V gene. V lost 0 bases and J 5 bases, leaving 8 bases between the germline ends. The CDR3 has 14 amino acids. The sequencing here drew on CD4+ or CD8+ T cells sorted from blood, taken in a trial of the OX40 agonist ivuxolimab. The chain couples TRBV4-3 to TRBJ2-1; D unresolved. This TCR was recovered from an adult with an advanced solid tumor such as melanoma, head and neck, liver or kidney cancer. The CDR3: CASSQDDRDNEQFF. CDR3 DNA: TGCGCCAGCAGCCAAGATGATAGGGACAATGAGCAGTTCTTC.